This TCR beta chain is drawn from a study of cytomegalovirus exposure and HLA in healthy donors (dated by TCRdb to the late 2010s). In terms of the full investigation: According to an earlier analysis of 587 of the donors, 150 million to 200 million T cells yielded over 100 million unique TCR beta sequences and less than 300 Gb of sequence data. An early release that covered about 600 HLA-typed donors contained around 300 gigabases of sequencing data and around 85 million unique TCR sequences. Of the roughly 420 genotyped donors, roughly 76% were placed in the genetic ancestry cluster associated with self-reported Caucasian donors. The study was designed to test whether signatures of past pathogen exposure could be identified by cataloging public T cell receptors. The study profiled the T cell repertoires of hundreds of subjects by immunosequencing and related them to cytomegalovirus serostatus. Besides the first cohort of around 700 subjects, a separate validation cohort made up of over a hundred different subjects was used. The study combined high-throughput TCR immunosequencing, statistical association of individual TCRs with disease status, and machine learning to predict cytomegalovirus infection status. In a later analysis, previously published TCR beta repertoires from hundreds of donors were re-analyzed and high-resolution HLA genotyping was added so that TCR occurrence patterns could be studied. The later analysis used no new phenotypic data to find candidate immune exposures, relying instead on TCR beta sequences and their occurrence across donors. An earlier analysis of 587 of the donors applied high-throughput TCR beta sequencing to assess whether each TCR beta V gene segment acted as functional or pseudogenic. Alongside the repertoire data, information on donor age, sex, ethnicity and CMV serostatus was compiled. A later genetic analysis used genome-wide SNP genotypes for about three fifths of the roughly 700 donors, treating that subset as a discovery cohort. All discovery cohort repertoires had been generated using a single sequencing platform. Class I and class II HLA loci were covered by the typing at four-digit resolution. Typing coverage varied by locus: 629-630 donors for A, B, C, DRB1 and DQB1; under 550 for DQA1; approximately 610 for DPA1; under 490 for DPB1. Roughly five DR-DQ haplotypes were treated as single units for association and clustering because of strong linkage in the cohort. On average, approximately 250,000 unique TCR beta nucleotide sequences were sequenced per donor among about 400 genotyped donors of the cohort, with around 19% of those sequences being non-productive.

The cohort was made up of 666 healthy bone marrow donors. At the time of sampling, all cohort members were nominally healthy, though unrecorded immune exposures were likely present. The donor tested CMV seropositive and was one of the 289 seropositive cohort members. A peripheral blood sample was provided by each donor, and peripheral blood mononuclear cells were used for TCR beta sequencing. The Qiagen DNeasy Blood Extraction Kit was used to extract genomic DNA from the blood cell samples. Overall study outcomes, separate from this receptor: The sequencing pipeline was judged likely to have produced a cluster of highly shared sequence variants as a technical artifact. A later analysis associated 17,000 or so TCR beta sequences with specific HLA alleles at a false discovery rate of 0.05. A further reported finding was that TCR beta sequences accurately predicted the HLA-A and HLA-B alleles for most subjects in the first cohort. While some public TCRs were present in many individuals, most TCR sequences turned up only very rarely across donors. When HLA alleles, especially DR and DQ, strongly co-occurred, attributing TCR associations to individual alleles was difficult. The authors suggested that the approach could potentially be generalized to other disease states and immunological phenotypes. Some IMGT-functional V segments, including TRBV6-2 and TRBV6-3, could not be distinguished by the 87-base-pair reads and were therefore excluded. The classifier was reported to diagnose cytomegalovirus status with high specificity and sensitivity in both the original cohort and the validation cohort. V-gene and J-gene trimming of TCR beta chains was associated with a missense DCLRE1C variant in a later genetic analysis, and the association was replicated in an independent cohort. In a later analysis, most CMV-associated TCR beta chains were found to appear HLA-restricted, with HLA associations seemingly driven largely by CMV exposure. In a later analysis, the rate of TCR association differed among HLA loci, with DRB1 alleles having the most associated TCRs and HLA-C alleles having the fewest. A few of the identified cytomegalovirus-associated TCR beta chains were confirmed in vitro to be specific for cytomegalovirus antigens. The cohort was sequenced for TCR beta chains only, and without alpha or paired-chain data the features that could be detected were limited. Roughly uniform sequencing depth across donors was assumed in presence/absence analyses, although this assumption may not hold. An earlier analysis of approximately 590 of the donors showed that most TCR beta V segments appeared in productive rearrangements either about 87% or about 30% of the time, which broadly matched IMGT annotations. According to a later analysis, parvovirus B19, influenza, CMV and Epstein-Barr virus appeared linked to several top co-occurrence clusters. Because HLA typing was unavailable for some donors at each locus, only the typed subset was used in association tests. The study listed approximately 150 TCR beta chains as associated with cytomegalovirus. The only immune exposure information available for the cohort was CMV serostatus. In a later analysis, HLA-associated TCR beta chains were found to be more clonally expanded and to have lower generation probabilities than equally common non-associated chains. The earlier analysis of nearly 600 of the donors excluded 15 to 20 rarely observed V segments, including chromosome 9 orphons, because counts were too low. Linkage disequilibrium might explain the correlated functional status among segregating V segments, but an unknown experimental factor could not be excluded. A later genetic analysis reported fewer N-insertions in productive TCRs among donors in an Asian-associated ancestry cluster than the roughly 700-donor mean.

Trimming removed 8 bases from V and 3 bases from J; the gene matches leave 1 base unexplained. From cysteine to phenylalanine, the CDR3 is 12 amino acids long. Only the CDR3 part of the read is kept: 36 bases, read in frame from the first base. Sequences ENHRY (CDR1) and SYGVKD (CDR2) are obtained from the germline V gene. Library prep was done by the immunoSEQ multiplex PCR assay. A mixture of 60 forward primers for TCR Vbeta segments and 13 reverse primers for TCR Jbeta segments was used in the multiplex PCR. The CDR3 region of rearranged TCR beta genes was amplified from genomic DNA with a multiplex PCR assay. On the Illumina HiSeq System, the amplified TCR beta libraries were sequenced as 87-base-pair reads. Processing in the source paper ran as follows. Across the roughly 640 repertoires, a later analysis counted approximately 83 million unique TCR beta chains, 8.5 million to 12 million of which were shared by at least two donors. A nearest-neighbor algorithm error-corrected the raw reads and collapsed the reads into unique sequences, merging closely related sequences to remove PCR and sequencing errors. Alignment of CDR3 sequences to IMGT reference sequences was used to assign V, D and J gene segments. For a sequence to be retained, a match of at least six nucleotides was required to both a V gene segment and a J gene segment. Rearrangements were classified as productive when the CDR3 lacked stop codons and remained in frame with V and J, and all other rearrangements were classified as non-productive. Following IMGT convention, CDR3 was defined as the stretch from the second conserved V-encoded cysteine to the conserved J-encoded phenylalanine. Sequences without an unambiguous match to a single V gene segment were excluded from the earlier analysis of 587 of the donors. In an earlier analysis of approximately 500 of the donors, a V segment was called functional when productive rearrangements were above 56.7%, and segregating when the standard deviation between donors exceeded 5%. A statistical classification framework was built to diagnose cytomegalovirus status from the catalog of TCR beta chain sequences. V and J gene assignment, in a later analysis, came from comparing TCR nucleotide sequences with IMGT/GENE-DB human TR gene sequences. The TCRdist pipeline was used in a later analysis to assign CDR3 sequences and most-parsimonious VDJ recombination scenarios. In a later analysis, each TCR beta chain was defined by its CDR3 amino acid sequence together with its V-gene family, and reads without a unique V-gene family were excluded. To address suspected cross-contamination and a sequencing artifact, a later analysis removed roughly 640 highly shared, low-generation-probability nucleotide sequences. A later analysis calculated a clonal expansion index for each public chain from normalized within-repertoire ranks of inferred template counts. A later analysis computed generation probabilities with a VDJ recombination model fitted to out-of-frame rearrangements, and checked the results against IGoR. A later analysis scored TCR-TCR, TCR-HLA and TCR-CMV co-occurrence with hypergeometric tests, applying a repertoire-size bias correction to TCR pairs. In a later analysis, false discovery rates were estimated by permuting HLA or CMV assignments 20 times. In a later analysis, co-occurring TCRs were grouped using DBSCAN, with TCRdist sequence similarity added in when clustering inside HLA-allele-positive subsets. Repertoires with fewer than 30,000 or more than 120,000 public chains, plus five repertoires with anomalous nucleotide sharing, were excluded from co-occurrence clustering. TCRdb re-hosts the immuneACCESS table, in-frame sequences only. Its copies lack some clones; in the studies checked, an unresolved V gene accounts for under half of them, and the cause for the rest is not known. The D gene and trimming were derived from the DNA, and the V and J assignments and clone size from that table. The table for this sample lists under 200,000 clones; around 84% of them were counted only once. The top ten clones comprise about 2.4% of the sample.

With respect to this clone: Its antigen remains unidentified. No base-level quality is on record; no much larger clone is a single base apart.

What was sequenced was PBMCs. This receptor was identified in a woman between 45 and 60 years old in good health and CMV-seropositive. The chain was built from TRBV10-3 and TRBJ2-7, with TRBD1 identical over 10 junction bases. For the CDR3, the sequence is CAIRTGGYEQYF. The DNA sequence follows: TGTGCCATCCGGACAGGGGGCTACGAGCAGTACTTC.